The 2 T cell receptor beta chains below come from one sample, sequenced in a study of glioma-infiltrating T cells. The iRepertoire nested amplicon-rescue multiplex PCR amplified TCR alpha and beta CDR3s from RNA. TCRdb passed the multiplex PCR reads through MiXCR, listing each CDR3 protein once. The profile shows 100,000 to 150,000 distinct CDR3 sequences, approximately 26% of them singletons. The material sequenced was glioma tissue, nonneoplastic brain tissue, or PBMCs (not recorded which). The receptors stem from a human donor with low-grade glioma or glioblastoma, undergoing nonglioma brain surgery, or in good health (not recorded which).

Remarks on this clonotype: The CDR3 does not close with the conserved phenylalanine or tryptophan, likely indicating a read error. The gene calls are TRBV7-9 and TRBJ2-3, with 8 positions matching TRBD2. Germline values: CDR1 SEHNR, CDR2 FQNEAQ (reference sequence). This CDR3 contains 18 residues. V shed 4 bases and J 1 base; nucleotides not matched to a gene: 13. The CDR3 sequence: CASSSGLEGGRGTDTQYL. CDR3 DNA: TGTGCCAGCAGCTCGGGACTAGAGGGGGGGCGTGGCACAGATACGCAGTATCTT.

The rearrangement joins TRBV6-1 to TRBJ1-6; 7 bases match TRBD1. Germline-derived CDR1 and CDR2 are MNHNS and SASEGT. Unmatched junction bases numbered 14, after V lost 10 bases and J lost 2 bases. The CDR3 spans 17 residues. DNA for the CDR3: TGTGCCACCCCTGACAGGGCCACCGCTACCTATAATTCACCCCTCCACTTT. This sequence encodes CATPDRATATYNSPLHF.